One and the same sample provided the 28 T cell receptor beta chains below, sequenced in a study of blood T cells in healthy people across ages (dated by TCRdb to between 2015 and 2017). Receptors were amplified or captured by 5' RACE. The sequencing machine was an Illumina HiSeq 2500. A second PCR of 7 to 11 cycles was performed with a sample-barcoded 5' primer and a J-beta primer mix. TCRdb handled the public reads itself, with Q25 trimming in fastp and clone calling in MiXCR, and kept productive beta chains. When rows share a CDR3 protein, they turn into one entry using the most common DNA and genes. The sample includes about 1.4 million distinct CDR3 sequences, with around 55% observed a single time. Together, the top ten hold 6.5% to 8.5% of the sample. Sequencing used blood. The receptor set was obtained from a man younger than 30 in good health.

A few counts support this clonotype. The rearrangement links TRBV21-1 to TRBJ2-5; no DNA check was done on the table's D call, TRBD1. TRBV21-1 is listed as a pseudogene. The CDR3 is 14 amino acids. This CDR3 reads CASSKRDSTETQYF. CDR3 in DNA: TGTGCCAGCAGCAAAAGGGACAGTACGGAGACCCAGTACTTC.

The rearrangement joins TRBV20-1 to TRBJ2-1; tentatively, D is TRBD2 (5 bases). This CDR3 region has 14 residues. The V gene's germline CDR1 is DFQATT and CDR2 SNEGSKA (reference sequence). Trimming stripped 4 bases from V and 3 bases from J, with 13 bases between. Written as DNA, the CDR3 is TGCAGTGCTACCAGCGGATCGAACTACAATGAGCAGTTCTTC. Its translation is CSATSGSNYNEQFF.

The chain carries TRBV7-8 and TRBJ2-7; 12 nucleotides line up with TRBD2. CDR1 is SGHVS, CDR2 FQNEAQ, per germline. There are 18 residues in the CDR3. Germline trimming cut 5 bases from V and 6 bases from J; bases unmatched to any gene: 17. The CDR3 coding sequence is TGTGCCAGCAGCCCCCGGACTAGCGGGAACCCTTCAATGCGCGAGCAGTACTTC. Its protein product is CASSPRTSGNPSMREQYF.

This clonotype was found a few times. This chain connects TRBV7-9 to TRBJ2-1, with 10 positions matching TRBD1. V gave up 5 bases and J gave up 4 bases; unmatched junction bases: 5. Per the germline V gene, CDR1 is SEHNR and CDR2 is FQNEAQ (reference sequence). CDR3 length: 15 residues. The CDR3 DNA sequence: TGTGCCAGCAGCCCTCGGACAGGGGGTTACAATGAGCAGTTCTTC. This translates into CASSPRTGGYNEQFF.

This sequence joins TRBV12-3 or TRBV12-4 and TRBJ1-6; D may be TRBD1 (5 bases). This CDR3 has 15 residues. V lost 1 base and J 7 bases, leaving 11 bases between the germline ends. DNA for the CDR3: TGTGCCAGCAGTTTAGTCCAGGGATCAAATTCACCCCTCCACTTT. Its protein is CASSLVQGSNSPLHF.

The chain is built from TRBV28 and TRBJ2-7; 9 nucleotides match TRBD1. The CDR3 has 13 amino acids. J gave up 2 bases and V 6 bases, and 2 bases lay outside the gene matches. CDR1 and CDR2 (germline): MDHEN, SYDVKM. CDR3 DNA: TGTGCCAGCAGAACAGGGGGCACCTACGAGCAGTACTTC. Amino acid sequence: CASRTGGTYEQYF.

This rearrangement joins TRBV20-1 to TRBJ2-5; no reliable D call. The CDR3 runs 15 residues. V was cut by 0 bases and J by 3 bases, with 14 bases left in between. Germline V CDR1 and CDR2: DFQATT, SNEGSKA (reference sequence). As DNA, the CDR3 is TGCAGTGCTAGAGATGTTCAGGCACGAAAAGAGACCCAGTACTTC. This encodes CSARDVQARKETQYF.

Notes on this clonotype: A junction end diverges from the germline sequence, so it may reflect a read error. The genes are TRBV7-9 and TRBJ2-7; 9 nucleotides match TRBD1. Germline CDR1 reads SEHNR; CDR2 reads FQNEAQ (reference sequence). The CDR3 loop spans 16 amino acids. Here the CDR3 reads CTSSLIDRGSSYEQYF. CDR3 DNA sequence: TGTACCAGCAGCTTAATCGACAGGGGGAGTTCCTACGAGCAGTACTTC.

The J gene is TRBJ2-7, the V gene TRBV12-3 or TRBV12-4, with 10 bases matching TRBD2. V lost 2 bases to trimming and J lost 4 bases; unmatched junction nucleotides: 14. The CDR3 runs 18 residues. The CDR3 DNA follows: TGTGCCAGCAGTTTAAACTTTGGGGCTAGCGGGAGTAAATACGAGCAGTACTTC. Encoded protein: CASSLNFGASGSKYEQYF.

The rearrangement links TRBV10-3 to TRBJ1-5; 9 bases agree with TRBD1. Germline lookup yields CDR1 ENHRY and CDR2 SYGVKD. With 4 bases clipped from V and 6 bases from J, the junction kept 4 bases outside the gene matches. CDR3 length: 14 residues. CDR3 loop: CAISADRGAQPQHF. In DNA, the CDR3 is TGTGCCATCAGTGCCGACAGGGGGGCTCAGCCCCAGCATTTT.

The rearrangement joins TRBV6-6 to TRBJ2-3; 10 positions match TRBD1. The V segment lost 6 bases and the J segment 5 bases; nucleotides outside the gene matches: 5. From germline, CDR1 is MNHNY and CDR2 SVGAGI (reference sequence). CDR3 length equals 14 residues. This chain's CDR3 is CASRETGGVDTQYF. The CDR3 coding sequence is TGTGCCAGCAGGGAGACAGGGGGCGTAGATACGCAGTATTTT.

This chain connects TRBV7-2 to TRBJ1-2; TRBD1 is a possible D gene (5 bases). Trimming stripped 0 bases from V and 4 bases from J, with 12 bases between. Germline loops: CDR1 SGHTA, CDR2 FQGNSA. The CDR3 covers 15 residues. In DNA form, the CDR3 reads TGTGCCAGCAGCTTAGCGTCGGGAGGGGCCTATGGCTACACCTTC. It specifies CASSLASGGAYGYTF. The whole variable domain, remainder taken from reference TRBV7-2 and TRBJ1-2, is GAGVSQSPSNKVTEKGKDVELRCDPISGHTALYWYRQSLGQGLEFLIYFQGNSAPDKSGLPSDRFSAERTGGSVSTLTIQRTQQEDSAVYLCASSLASGGAYGYTFGSGTRLTVV.

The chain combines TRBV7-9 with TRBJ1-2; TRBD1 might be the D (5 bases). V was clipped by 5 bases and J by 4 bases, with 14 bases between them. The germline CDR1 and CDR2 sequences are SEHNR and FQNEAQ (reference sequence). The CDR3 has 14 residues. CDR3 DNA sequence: TGTGCCAGCAGCACCGGGGGGGTGAGCTATGGCTACACCTTC. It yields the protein CASSTGGVSYGYTF.

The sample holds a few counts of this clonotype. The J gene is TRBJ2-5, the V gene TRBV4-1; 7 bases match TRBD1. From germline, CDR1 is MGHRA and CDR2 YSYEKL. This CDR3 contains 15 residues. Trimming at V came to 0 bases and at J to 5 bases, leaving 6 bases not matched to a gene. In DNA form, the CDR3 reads TGCGCCAGCAGCCAAGATACAGGGGAAGGCGAGACCCAGTACTTC. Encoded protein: CASSQDTGEGETQYF.

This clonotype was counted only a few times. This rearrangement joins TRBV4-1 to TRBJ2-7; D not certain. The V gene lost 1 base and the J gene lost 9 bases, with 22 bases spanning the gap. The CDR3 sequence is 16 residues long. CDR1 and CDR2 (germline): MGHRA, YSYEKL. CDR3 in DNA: TGCGCCAGCAGCCAAGTCCCCCTTTTTGATACCTCTTCGCAGTACTTC. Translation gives CASSQVPLFDTSSQYF.

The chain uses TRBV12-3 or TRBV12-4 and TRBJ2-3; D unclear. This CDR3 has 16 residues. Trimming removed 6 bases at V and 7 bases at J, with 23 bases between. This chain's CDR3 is CASRLPGPQAGNTQYF. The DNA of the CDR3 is TGTGCCAGCAGACTTCCCGGGCCCCAGGCCGGTAATACGCAGTATTTT.

CDR3 coding DNA: TGCGCCAGCAGCTCCCACTTGGGCCAGCTCAATCGGGGGGAGCTGTTTTTT. This sequence encodes CASSSHLGQLNRGELFF. The V and J genes are TRBV4-3 and TRBJ2-2; D is unclear. Trimming stripped 5 bases from V and 8 bases from J, with 24 bases between. The germline gives CDR1 LGHNA, CDR2 YSLEER. This CDR3 has 17 amino acids.

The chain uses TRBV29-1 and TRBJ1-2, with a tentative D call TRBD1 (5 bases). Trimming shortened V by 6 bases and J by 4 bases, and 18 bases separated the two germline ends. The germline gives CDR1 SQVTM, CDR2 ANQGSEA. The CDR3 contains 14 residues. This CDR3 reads CSVLAGRISYGYTF. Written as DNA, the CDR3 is TGCAGCGTCCTCGCAGGGAGGATTAGCTATGGCTACACCTTC.

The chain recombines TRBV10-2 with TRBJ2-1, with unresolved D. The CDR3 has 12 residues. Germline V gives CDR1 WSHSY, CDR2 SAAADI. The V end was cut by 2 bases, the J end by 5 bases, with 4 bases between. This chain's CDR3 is CASSEGDNEQFF. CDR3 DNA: TGCGCCAGCAGTGAGGGGGACAATGAGCAGTTCTTC.

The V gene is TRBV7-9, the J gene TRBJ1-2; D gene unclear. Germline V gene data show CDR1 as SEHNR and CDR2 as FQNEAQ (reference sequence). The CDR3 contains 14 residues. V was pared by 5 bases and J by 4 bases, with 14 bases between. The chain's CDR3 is CASSVGSGRYGYTF. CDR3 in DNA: TGTGCCAGCAGCGTAGGGTCTGGGCGCTATGGCTACACCTTC.

Here the CDR3 DNA reads TGCAGTGCTAGGATACGGGGGAGTGCTAATGAAAAACTGTTTTTT. The encoded protein is CSARIRGSANEKLFF. V and J are TRBV20-1 and TRBJ1-4, with D maybe TRBD1 (5 bases). Trimming left V 3 bases short and J 3 bases short, with 14 bases between. The CDR3 has 15 amino acids. The V gene's germline CDR1 is DFQATT and CDR2 SNEGSKA (reference sequence).

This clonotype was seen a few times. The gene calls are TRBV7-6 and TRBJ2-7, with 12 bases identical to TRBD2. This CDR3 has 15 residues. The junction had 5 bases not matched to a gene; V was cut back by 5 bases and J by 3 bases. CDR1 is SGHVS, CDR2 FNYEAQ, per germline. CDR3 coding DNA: TGTGCCAGCAGCCGTCGGACTAGCGGGGTCTACGAGCAGTACTTC. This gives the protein CASSRRTSGVYEQYF.

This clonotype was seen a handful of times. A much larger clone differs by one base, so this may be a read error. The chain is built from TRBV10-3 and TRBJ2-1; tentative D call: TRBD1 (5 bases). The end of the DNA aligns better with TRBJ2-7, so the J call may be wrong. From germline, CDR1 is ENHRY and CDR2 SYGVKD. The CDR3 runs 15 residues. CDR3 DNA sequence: TGTGCCATCAGGAAAGACAGCAGCTCCTACAATGAGCAGTACTTC. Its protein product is CAIRKDSSSYNEQYF.

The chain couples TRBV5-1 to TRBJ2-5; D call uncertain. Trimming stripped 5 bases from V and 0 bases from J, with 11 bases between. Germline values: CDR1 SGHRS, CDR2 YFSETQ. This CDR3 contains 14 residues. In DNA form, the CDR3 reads TGCGCCAGCAGTTTCGTACTGAACCAAGAGACCCAGTACTTC. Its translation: CASSFVLNQETQYF. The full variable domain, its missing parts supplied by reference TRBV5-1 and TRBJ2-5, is KAGVTQTPRYLIKTRGQQVTLSCSPISGHRSVSWYQQTPGQGLQFLFEYFSETQRNKGNFPGRFSGRQFSNSRSEMNVSTLELGDSALYLCASSFVLNQETQYFGPGTRLLVL.

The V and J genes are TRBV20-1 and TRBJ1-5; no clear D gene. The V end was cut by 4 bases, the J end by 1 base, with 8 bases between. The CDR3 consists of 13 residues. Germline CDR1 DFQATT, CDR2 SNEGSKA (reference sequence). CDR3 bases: TGCAGTGCTATTGGCATCAGCAATCAGCCCCAGCATTTT. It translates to CSAIGISNQPQHF.

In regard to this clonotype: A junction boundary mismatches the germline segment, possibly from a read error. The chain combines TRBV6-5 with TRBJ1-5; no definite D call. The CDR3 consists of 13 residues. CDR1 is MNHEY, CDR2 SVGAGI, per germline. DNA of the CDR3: TGTGCCAGCTCTGGGCAATTAAATCAGCCCCGGCATTTT. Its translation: CASSGQLNQPRHF.

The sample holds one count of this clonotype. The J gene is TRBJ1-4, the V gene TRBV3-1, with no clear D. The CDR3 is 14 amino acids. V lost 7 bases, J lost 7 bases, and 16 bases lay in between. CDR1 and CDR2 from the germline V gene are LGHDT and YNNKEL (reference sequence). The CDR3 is CASTTDFRGEKLFF. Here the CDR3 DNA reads TGTGCCAGCACGACGGACTTCCGGGGTGAAAAACTGTTTTTT. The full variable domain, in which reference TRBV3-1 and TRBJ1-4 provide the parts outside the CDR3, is DTAVSQTPKYLVTQMGNDKSIKCEQNLGHDTMYWYKQDSKKFLKIMFSYNNKELIINETVPNRFSPKSPDKAHLNLHINSLELGDSAVYFCASTTDFRGEKLFFGSGTQLSVL.

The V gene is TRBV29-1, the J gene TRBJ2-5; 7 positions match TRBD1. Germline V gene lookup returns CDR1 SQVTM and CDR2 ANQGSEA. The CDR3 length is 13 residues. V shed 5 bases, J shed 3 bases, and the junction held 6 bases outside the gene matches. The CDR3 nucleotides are TGCAGCGTTTTGGGACAGACCGAAGAGACCCAGTACTTC. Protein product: CSVLGQTEETQYF.